This T cell receptor (beta chain) was sequenced in a study of OX40 agonist ivuxolimab in advanced cancers. Study as a whole: The dose of intravenous ivuxolimab that patients received every 2 weeks ranged from 0.01 to 10 mg/kg. Prior anti-PD-1, anti-PD-L1 or anti-CTLA-4 therapy was allowed; roughly 40% had some. Study-level results: The mean number of expanded clones was higher in CD8+ T cells than in CD4+.

Concerning this clone itself: Its antigen is undetermined.

Sequenced by immunoSEQ multiplex PCR; TCRdb stores in-frame clones only, minus some. The data show about 83,000 clones, about 88% seen once. The V gene lost 5 bases and the J gene lost 5 bases, with 15 bases spanning the gap. Germline CDR1 SGHTA, CDR2 FQGNSA. This CDR3 comprises 15 residues. The chain uses TRBV7-2 and TRBJ2-2, with TRBD1 as a possible D gene (7 bases). Sequencing was performed on CD4+ or CD8+ T cells sorted from blood, taken in a trial of the OX40 agonist ivuxolimab. This sequence was found in an adult with an advanced solid tumor such as melanoma, head and neck, liver or kidney cancer. Here the CDR3 reads CASSLQGTGTGELFF. The CDR3 region has the DNA TGTGCCAGCAGCCTACAGGGGACTGGGACCGGGGAGCTGTTTTTT.